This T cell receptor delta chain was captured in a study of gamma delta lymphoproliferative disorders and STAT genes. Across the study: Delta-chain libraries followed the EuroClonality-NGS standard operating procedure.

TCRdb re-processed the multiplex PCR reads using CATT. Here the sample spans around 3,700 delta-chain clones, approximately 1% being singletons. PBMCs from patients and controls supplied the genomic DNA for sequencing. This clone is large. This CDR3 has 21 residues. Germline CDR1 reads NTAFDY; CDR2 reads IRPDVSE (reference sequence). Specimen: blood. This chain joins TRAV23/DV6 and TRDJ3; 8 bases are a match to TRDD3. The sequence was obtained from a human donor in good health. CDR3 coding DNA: TGTGCCTCCGTCCCAGCCCTTACTGGGGGCGCTAGCTCCTGGGACACCCGACAGATGTTTTTC. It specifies CASVPALTGGASSWDTRQMFF.